This TCR beta chain was recorded in a study of T cells in Graves' hyperthyroidism and ophthalmopathy. Template material for amplifying TCR beta CDR3 regions consisted of RNA transcripts. A set of HTBI primers served as the primers for a first-round RT-PCR of the TCR CDR3. TCRdb re-analysed the multiplex PCR reads in MiXCR, keeping a single row per CDR3 protein. The sample holds almost 600,000 distinct CDR3 sequences; around 42% are singletons and the top ten take about 8.3%. V lost 7 bases, J lost 5 bases, and 9 bases stayed unmatched. This CDR3 has 15 residues. From germline, CDR1 is MNHEY and CDR2 SVGEGT.

The clonotype comes from a woman aged 18-29 years with Graves' hyperthyroidism. Source material: peripheral blood or thyroid tissue (not recorded which). The chain employs TRBV6-2 or TRBV6-3 and TRBJ2-5; 11 bases map to TRBD1. The CDR3, as DNA: TGTGCCAGCAAAATTCGGGACAGGGGGATGGAGACCCAGTACTTC. Its translation: CASKIRDRGMETQYF.